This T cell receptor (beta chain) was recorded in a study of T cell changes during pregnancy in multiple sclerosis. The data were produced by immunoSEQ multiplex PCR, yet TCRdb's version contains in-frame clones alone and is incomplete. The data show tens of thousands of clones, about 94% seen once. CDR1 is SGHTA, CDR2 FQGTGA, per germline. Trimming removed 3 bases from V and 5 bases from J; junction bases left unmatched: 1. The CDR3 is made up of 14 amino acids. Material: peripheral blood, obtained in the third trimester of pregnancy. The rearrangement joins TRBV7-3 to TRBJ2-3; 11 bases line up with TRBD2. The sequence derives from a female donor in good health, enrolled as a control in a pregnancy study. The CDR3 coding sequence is TGTGCCAGCAGCTTTAGCGGGGGGGTAGATACGCAGTATTTT. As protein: CASSFSGGVDTQYF.